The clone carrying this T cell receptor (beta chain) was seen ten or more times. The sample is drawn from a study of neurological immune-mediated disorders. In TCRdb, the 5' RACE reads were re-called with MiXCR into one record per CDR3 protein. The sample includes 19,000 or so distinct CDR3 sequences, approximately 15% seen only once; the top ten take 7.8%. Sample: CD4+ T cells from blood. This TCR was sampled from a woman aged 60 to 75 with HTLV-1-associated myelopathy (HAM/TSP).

The DNA for the CDR3 is TGTGCCAGCAGCTTAGGAACGGGTGACTTCTCCTACGAGCAGTACTTC. Protein product: CASSLGTGDFSYEQYF. The rearrangement links TRBV7-9 to TRBJ2-7; D gene unclear. Germline V lookup: CDR1 SEHNR, CDR2 FQNEAQ (reference sequence). This CDR3 is built from 16 residues. V lost 1 base and J 0 bases, leaving 13 bases between the germline ends.